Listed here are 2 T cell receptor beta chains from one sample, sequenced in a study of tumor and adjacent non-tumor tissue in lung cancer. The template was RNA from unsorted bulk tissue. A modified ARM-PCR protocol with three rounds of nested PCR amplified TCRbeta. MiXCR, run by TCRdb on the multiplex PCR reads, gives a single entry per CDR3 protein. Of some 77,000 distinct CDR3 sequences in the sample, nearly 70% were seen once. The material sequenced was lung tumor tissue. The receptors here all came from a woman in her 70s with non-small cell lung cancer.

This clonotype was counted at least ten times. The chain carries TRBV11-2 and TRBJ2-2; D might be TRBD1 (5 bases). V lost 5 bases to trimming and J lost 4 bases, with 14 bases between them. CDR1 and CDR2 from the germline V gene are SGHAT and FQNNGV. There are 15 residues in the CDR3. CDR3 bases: TGTGCCAGCAGCCGAGGTGACAGTATCACCGGGGAGCTGTTTTTT. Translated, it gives CASSRGDSITGELFF.

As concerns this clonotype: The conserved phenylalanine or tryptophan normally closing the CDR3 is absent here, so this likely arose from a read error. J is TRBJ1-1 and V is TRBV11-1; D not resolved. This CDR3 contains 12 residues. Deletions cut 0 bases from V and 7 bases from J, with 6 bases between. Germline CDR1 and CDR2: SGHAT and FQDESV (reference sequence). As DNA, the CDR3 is TGTGCCAGCAGCTTAGCGGGGAGTGAAGCTTTCTAT. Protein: CASSLAGSEAFY.